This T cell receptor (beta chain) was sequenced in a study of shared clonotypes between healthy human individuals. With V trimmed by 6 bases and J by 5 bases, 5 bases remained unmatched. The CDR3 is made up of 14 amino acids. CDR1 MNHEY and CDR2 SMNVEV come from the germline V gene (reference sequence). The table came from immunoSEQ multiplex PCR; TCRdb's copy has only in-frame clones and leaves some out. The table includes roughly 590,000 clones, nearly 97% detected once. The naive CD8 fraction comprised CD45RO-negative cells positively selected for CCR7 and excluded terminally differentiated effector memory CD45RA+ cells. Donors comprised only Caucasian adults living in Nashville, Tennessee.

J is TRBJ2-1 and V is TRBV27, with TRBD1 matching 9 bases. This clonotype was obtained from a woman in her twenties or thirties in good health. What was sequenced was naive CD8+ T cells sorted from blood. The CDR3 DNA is TGTGCCAGCAGAACCCGGGACAGGGACAATGAGCAGTTCTTC. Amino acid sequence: CASRTRDRDNEQFF.